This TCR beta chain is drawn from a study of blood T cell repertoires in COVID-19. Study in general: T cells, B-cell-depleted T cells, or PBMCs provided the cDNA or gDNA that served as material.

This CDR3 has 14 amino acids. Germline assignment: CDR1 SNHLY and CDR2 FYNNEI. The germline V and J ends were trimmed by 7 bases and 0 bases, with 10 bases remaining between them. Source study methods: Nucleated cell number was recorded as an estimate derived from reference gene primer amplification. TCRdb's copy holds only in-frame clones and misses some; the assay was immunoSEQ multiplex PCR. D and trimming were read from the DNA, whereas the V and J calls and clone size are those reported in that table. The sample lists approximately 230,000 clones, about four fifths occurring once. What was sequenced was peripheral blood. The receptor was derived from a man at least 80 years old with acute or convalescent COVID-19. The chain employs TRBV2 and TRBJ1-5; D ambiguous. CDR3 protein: CASTGGFSNQPQHF. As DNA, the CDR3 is TGTGCCAGCACGGGAGGGTTTAGCAATCAGCCCCAGCATTTT.